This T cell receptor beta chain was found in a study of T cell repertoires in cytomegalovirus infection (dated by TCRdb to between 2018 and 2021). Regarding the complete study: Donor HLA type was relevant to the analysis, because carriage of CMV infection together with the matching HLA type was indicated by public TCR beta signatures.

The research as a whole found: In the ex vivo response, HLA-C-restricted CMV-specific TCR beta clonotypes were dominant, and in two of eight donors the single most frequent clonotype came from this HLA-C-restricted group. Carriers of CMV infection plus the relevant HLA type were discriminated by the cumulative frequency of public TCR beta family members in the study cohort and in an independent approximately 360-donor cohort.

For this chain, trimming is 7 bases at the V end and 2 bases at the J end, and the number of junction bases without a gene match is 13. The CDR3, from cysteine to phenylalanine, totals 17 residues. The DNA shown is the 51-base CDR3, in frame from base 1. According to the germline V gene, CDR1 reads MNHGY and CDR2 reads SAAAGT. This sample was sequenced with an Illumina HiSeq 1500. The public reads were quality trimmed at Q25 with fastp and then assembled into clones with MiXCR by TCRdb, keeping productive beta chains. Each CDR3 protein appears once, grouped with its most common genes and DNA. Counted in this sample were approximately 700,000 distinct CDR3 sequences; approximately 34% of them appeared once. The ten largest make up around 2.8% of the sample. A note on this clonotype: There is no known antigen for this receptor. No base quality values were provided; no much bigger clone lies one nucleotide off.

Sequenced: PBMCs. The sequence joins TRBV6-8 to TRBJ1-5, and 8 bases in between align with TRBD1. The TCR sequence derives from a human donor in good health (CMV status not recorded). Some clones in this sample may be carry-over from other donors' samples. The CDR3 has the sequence CASTIQGQAVGNQPQHF. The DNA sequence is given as TGTGCCAGCACTATTCAGGGACAGGCGGTAGGCAATCAGCCCCAGCATTTT.